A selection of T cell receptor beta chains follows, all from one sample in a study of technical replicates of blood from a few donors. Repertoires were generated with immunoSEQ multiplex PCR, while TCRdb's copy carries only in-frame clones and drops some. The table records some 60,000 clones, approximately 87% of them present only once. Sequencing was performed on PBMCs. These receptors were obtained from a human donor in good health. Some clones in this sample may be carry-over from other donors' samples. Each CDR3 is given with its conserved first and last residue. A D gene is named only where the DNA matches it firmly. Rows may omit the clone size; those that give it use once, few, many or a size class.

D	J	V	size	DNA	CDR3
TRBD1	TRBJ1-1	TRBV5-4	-	TGTGCCAGCAGCGCACAGGGGGCGGGAAACACTGAAGCTTTCTTT	CASSAQGAGNTEAFF
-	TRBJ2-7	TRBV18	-	TGTGCCAGCTCACCACAGTCAGGAGGCGAGCAGTACTTC	CASSPQSGGEQYF
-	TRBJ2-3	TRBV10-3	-	TGTGCCATCAGTGGCCCAGGGAGCACAGATACGCAGTATTTT	CAISGPGSTDTQYF
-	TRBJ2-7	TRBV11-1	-	TGTGCCAGCAGCTCCCAGACTAGTCTCGTCTACGAGCAGTACTTC	CASSSQTSLVYEQYF
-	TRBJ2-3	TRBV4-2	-	TGTGCCAGCAGCCAGGCGCGGGGAGTTAGCACAGATACGCAGTATTTT	CASSQARGVSTDTQYF
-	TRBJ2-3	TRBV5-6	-	TGTGCCAGCAGCTTGCCGCCGACGGGATGGGGCACAGATACGCAGTATTTT	CASSLPPTGWGTDTQYF
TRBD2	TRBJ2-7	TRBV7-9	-	TGTGCCAGCAGCGTTAGCGGGGGAAACTACGAGCAGTACTTC	CASSVSGGNYEQYF
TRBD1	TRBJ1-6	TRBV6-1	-	TGTGCCAGCAGTATTTCCGGGACAGATAATTCACCCCTCCACTTT	CASSISGTDNSPLHF
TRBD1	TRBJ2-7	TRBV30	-	TGTGCCCCGAGGCTAACAGGGGGTGAGTACGAGCAGTACTTC	CAPRLTGGEYEQYF
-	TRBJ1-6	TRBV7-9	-	TGTGCCAGCAGCTCAAGGAGGCTCCTCGGGAATTCACCCCTCCACTTT	CASSSRRLLGNSPLHF
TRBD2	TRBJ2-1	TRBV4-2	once	TGTGCCAGCAGCCAAGATTGGGGTAGCGGGGGCATTGAGCAGTTCTTC	CASSQDWGSGGIEQFF
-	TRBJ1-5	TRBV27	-	TGTGCCAGCAGGGGGGCGGGTCAGCCCCAGCATTTT	CASRGAGQPQHF
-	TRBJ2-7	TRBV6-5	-	TGTGCCAGCAGTTATCGAACAGGCCCTTCCTACGAGCAGTACTTC	CASSYRTGPSYEQYF
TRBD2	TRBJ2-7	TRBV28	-	TGTGCCAGCAGCGGGGGGAGTCCCTACGAGCAGTACTTC	CASSGGSPYEQYF
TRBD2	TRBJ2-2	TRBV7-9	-	TGTGCCAGCAGCCCCCCTTTCCGACTAGCGAGGAACACCGGGGAGCTGTTTTTT	CASSPPFRLARNTGELFF
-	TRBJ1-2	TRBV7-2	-	TGTGCCAGCAGCTTAGCTTTTTCGGGGGTAGGCACCTATGGCTACACCTTC	CASSLAFSGVGTYGYTF
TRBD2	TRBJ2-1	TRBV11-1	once	TGTGCCAGCAGCCCCTCTAGCGGGAGTCTTGTGGTATACAATGAGCAGTTCTTC	CASSPSSGSLVVYNEQFF
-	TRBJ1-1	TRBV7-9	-	TGTGCCAGCAGCCCCGCGGGTTACACTGAAGCTTTCTTT	CASSPAGYTEAFF
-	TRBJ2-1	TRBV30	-	TGTGCCTGGAGTGTACAGGGTGGGAGGGCCCTCATCAATGAGCAGTTCTTC	CAWSVQGGRALINEQFF